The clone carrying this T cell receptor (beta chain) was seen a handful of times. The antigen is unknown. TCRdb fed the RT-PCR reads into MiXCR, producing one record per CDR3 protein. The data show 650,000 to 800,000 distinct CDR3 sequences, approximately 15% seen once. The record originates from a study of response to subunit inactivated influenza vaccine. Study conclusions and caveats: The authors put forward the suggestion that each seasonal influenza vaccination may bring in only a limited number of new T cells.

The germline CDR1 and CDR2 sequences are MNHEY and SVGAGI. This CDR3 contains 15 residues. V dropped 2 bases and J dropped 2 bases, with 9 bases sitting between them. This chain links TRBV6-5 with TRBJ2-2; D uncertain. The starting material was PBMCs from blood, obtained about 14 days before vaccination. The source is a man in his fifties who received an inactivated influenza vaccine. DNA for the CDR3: TGTGCCAGCAGTTACGCGGCCGGAAACACCGGGGAGCTGTTTTTT. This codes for CASSYAAGNTGELFF.